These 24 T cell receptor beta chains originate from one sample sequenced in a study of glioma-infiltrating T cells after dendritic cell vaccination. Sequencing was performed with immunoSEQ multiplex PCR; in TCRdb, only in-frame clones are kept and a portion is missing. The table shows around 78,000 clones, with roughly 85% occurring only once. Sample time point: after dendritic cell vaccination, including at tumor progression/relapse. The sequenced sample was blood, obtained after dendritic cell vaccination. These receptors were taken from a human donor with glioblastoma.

The CDR3 bases are TGTGCCAGCAGTTTGTCTAGAATCACAGATACGCAGTATTTT. Its protein is CASSLSRITDTQYF. This rearrangement joins TRBV28 to TRBJ2-3; unclear D gene. There are 14 residues in the CDR3. With 3 bases removed from V and 2 bases from J, the gap between germline ends came to 9 bases. The V gene's germline CDR1 is MDHEN and CDR2 SYDVKM. The full variable domain, its missing parts supplied by reference TRBV28 and TRBJ2-3, is DVKVTQSSRYLVKRTGEKVFLECVQDMDHENMFWYRQDPGLGLRLIYFSYDVKMKEKGDIPEGYSVSREKKERFSLILESASTNQTSMYLCASSLSRITDTQYFGPGTRLTVL.

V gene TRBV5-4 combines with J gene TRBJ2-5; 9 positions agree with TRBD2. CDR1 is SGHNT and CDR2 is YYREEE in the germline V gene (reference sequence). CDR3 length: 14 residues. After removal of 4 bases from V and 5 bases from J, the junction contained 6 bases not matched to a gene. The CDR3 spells CASSPLAGVETQYF. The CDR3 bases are TGTGCCAGCAGCCCCTTAGCGGGAGTGGAGACCCAGTACTTC.

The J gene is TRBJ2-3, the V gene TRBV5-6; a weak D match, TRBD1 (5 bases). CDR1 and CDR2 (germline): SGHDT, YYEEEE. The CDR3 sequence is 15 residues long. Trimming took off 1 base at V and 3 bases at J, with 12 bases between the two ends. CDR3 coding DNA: TGTGCCAGCAGCTTGAGCAGGGTGGGGACAGATACGCAGTATTTT. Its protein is CASSLSRVGTDTQYF.

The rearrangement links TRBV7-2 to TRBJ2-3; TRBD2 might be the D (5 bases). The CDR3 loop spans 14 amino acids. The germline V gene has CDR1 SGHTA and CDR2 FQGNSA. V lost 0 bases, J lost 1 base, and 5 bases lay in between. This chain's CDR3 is CASSLAGGTDTQYF. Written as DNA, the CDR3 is TGTGCCAGCAGCTTAGCGGGAGGCACAGATACGCAGTATTTT.

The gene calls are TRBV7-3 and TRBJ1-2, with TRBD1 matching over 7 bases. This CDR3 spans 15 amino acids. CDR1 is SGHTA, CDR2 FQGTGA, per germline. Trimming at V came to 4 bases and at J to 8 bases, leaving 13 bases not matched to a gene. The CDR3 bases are TGTGCCAGCAGCTCATACAGGGGTACCCCCCTGGGCTACACCTTC. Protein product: CASSSYRGTPLGYTF.

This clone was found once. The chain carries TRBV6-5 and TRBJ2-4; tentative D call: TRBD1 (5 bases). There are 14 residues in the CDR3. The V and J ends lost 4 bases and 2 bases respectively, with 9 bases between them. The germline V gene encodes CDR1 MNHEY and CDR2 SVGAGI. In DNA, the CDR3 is TGTGCCAGCAGTTCCGTGGGGCCCAAAAACATTCAGTACTTC. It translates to CASSSVGPKNIQYF.

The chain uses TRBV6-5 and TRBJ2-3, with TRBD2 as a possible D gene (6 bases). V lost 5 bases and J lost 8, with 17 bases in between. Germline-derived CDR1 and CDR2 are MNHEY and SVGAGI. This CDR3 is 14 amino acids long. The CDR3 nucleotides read TGTGCCAGCAGTCGTCCCGGGAGTGGGGGTACGCAGTATTTT. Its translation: CASSRPGSGGTQYF.

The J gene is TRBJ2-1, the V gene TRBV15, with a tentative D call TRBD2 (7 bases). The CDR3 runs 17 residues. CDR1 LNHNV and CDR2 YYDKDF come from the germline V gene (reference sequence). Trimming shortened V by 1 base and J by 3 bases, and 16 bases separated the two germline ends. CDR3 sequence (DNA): TGTGCCACCAGCAGAGGGGGCGGGGGCAACTACTACAATGAGCAGTTCTTC. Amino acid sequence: CATSRGGGGNYYNEQFF.

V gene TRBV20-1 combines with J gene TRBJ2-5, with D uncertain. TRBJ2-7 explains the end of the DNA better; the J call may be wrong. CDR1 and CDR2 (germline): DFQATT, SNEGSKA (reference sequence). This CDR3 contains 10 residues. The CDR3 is CSARRYEQYF. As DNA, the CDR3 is TGCAGTGCTAGACGCTACGAGCAGTACTTC.

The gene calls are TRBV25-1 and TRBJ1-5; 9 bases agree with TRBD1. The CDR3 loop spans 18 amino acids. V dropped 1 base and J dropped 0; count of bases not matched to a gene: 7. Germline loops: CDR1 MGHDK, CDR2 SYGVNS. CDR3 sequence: CASSESRQGVDSNQPQHF. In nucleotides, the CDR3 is TGTGCCAGCAGTGAATCGAGACAGGGGGTGGATAGCAATCAGCCCCAGCATTTT. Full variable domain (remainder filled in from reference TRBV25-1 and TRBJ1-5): EADIYQTPRYLVIGTGKKITLECSQTMGHDKMYWYQQDPGMELHLIHYSYGVNSTEKGDLSSESTVSRIRTEHFPLTLESARPSHTSQYLCASSESRQGVDSNQPQHFGDGTRLSIL.

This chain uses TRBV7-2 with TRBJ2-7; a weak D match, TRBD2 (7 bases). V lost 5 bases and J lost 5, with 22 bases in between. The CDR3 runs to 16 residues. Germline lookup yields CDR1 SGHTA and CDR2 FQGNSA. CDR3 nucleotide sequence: TGTGCCAGCAGCCTCTCCGCGGGGGCCGTTACTGACGAGCAGTACTTC. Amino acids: CASSLSAGAVTDEQYF.

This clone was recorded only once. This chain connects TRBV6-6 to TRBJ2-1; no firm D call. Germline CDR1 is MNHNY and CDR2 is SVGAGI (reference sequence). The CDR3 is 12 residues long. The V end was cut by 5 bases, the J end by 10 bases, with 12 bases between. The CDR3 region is CASSPPRREQFF. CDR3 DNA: TGTGCCAGCAGTCCACCGCGTCGCGAGCAGTTCTTC.

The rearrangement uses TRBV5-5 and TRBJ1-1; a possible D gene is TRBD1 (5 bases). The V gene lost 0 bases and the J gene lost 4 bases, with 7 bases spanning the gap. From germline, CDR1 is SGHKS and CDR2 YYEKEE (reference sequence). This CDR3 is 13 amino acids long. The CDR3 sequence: CASSLGGGTEAFF. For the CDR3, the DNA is TGTGCCAGCAGCTTGGGGGGGGGCACTGAAGCTTTCTTT.

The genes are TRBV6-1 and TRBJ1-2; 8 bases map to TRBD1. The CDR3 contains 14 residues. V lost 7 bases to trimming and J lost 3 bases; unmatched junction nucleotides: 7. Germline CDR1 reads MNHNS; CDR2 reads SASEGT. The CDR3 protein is CASIKTGADYGYTF. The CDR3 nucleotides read TGTGCCAGCATTAAGACAGGGGCTGACTATGGCTACACCTTC.

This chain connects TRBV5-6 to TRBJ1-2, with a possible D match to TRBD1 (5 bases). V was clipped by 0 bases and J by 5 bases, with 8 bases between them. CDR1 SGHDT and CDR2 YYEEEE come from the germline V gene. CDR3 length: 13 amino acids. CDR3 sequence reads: CASSLEAGYGYTF. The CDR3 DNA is TGTGCCAGCAGCTTGGAGGCAGGGTATGGCTACACCTTC.

CDR3 protein: CASSIEGTGPYQPQHF. The CDR3 DNA sequence: TGTGCCAGTAGTATAGAAGGGACAGGGCCTTATCAGCCCCAGCATTTT. The rearrangement uses TRBV19 and TRBJ1-5; 9 bases are shared with TRBD1. Germline V gives CDR1 LNHDA, CDR2 SQIVND (reference sequence). V was pared by 0 bases and J by 5 bases, with 5 bases of the junction left unmatched. The CDR3 is 16 residues long.

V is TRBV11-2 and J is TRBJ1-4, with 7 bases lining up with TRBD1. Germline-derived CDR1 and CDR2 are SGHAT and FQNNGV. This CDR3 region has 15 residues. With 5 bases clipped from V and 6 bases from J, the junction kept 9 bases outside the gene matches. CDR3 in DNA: TGTGCCAGCAGCAGAAGACAGGGTTTGGATGAAAAACTGTTTTTT. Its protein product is CASSRRQGLDEKLFF.

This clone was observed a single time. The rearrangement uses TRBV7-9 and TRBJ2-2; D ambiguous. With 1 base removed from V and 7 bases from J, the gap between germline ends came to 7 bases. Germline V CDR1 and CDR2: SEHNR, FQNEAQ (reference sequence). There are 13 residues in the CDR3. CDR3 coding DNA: TGTGCCAGCAGCTTAGATTGGCTCGGGGAGCTGTTTTTT. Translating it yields CASSLDWLGELFF.

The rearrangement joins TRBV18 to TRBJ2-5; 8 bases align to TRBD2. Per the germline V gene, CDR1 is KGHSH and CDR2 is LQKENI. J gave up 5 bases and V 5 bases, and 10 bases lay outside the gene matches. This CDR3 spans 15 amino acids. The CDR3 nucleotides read TGTGCCAGCTCAACCTCAGCGGGAGCGCGGGAGACCCAGTACTTC. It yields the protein CASSTSAGARETQYF.

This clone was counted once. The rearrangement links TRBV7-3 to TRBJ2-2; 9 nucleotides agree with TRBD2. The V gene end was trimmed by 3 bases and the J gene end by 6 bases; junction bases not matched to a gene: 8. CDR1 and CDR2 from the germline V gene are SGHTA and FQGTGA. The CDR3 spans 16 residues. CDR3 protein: CASSLVGAGGPGELFF. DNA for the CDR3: TGTGCCAGCAGCTTGGTCGGGGCGGGAGGGCCCGGGGAGCTGTTTTTT.

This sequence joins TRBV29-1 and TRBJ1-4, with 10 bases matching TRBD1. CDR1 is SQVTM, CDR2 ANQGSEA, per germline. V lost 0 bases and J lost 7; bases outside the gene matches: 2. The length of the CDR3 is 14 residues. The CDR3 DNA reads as TGCAGCGTTGAAGAGACAGGGGGCGGTGAAAAACTGTTTTTT. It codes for CSVEETGGGEKLFF.

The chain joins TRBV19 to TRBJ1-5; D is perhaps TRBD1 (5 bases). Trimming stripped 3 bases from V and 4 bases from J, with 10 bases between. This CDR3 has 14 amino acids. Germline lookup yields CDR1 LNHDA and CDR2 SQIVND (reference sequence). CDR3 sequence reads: CASSMGQKNQPQHF. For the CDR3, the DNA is TGTGCCAGTAGTATGGGGCAGAAAAATCAGCCCCAGCATTTT.

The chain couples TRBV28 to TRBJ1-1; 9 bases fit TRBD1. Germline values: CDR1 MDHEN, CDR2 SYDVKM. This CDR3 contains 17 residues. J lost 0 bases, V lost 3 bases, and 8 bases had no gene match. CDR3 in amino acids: CASSLGTGPLMNTEAFF. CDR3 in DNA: TGTGCCAGCAGTTTGGGGACAGGGCCCCTCATGAACACTGAAGCTTTCTTT.

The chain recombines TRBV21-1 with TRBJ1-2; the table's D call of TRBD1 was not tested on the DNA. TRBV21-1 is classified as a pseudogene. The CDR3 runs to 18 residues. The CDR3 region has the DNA TGTGCCAGCAGCAAAGTCGGTTCCGCAGGGCGGTGCCTCTATGGCTACACCTTC. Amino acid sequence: CASSKVGSAGRCLYGYTF.